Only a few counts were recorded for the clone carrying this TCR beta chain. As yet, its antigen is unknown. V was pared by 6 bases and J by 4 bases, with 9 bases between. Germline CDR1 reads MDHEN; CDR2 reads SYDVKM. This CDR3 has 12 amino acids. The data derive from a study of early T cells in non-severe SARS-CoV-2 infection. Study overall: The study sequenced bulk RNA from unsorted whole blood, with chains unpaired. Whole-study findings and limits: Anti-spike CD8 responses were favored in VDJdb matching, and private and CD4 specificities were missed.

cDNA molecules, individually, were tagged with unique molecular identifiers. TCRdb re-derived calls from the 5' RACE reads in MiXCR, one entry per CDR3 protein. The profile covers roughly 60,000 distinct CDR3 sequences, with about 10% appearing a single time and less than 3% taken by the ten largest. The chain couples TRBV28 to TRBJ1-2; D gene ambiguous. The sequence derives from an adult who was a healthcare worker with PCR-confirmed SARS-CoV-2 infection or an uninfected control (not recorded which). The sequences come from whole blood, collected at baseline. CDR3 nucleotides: TGTGCCAGCAGGGACGGGATCTATGGCTACACCTTC. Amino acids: CASRDGIYGYTF.